The table lists the clone carrying this TCR beta chain with a few counts. The data were taken from a study of T cells in Graves' hyperthyroidism and ophthalmopathy. Deletions cut 5 bases from V and 7 bases from J, with 9 bases between. The germline V gene has CDR1 SGHNT and CDR2 YYREEE (reference sequence). The CDR3 is 12 residues long. RNA transcripts served as the template for amplifying TCR beta CDR3 regions. HTBI primers drove first-round RT-PCR of the TCR CDR3. TCRdb re-called the multiplex PCR reads through MiXCR, storing one row per CDR3 protein. This table has 800,000 or so distinct CDR3 sequences, about two fifths appearing once. Clinicians diagnosed patients from clinical symptoms, serum thyroxine and TRAb, thyroid ultrasound and orbital computed tomography.

V and J are TRBV5-4 and TRBJ2-2; the D gene is possibly TRBD1 (5 bases). Source material: blood. This TCR came from a man between 18 and 35 years old with Graves' hyperthyroidism. In DNA, the CDR3 is TGTGCCAGCAGACAAAGGGGCGGGGAGCTGTTTTTT. It translates to CASRQRGGELFF.